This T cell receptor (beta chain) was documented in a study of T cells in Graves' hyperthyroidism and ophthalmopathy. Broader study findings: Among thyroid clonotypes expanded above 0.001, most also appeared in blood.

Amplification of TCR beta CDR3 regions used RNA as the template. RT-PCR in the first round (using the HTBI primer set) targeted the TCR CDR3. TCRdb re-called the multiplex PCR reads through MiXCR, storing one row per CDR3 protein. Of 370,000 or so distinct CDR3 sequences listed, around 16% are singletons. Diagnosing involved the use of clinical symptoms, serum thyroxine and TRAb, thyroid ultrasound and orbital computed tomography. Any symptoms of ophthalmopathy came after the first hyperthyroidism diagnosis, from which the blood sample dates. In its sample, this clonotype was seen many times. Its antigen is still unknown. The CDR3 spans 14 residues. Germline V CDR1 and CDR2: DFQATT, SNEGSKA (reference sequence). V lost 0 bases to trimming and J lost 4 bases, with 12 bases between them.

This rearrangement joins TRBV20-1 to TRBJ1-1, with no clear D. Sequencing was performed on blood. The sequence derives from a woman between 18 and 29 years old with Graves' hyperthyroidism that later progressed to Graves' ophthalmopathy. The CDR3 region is CSARDGGMATEAFF. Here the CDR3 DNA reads TGCAGTGCTAGAGATGGAGGGATGGCCACTGAAGCTTTCTTT.